The 11 T cell receptor beta chains presented below share a single source sample, sequenced in a study of post-analysis software for immune sequencing data. The antigens these receptors bind are not known. Broader study findings: TRBV segments more frequent in patients than in controls numbered a few and included TRBV5-6, TRBV5-1 and TRBV20-1.

Presence of unique molecular identifiers characterized the TCR beta cDNA libraries. One entry per CDR3 protein results from TCRdb running MiXCR on the PCR reads. The sample lists 750,000 to 950,000 distinct CDR3 sequences, 40% to 55% occurring once. Sequenced material: blood. The receptors were gathered from a girl aged 10 to 17 with multiple sclerosis.

The J gene is TRBJ2-7, the V gene TRBV6-5, with D perhaps assigned TRBD1 or TRBD2 (5 bases each). Germline V lookup: CDR1 MNHEY, CDR2 SVGAGI. V was cut by 6 bases and J by 0 bases, with 15 bases left in between. This CDR3 is built from 15 residues. Here the CDR3 DNA reads TGTGCCAGCAGAAAATTCCGGGACGTCTCCTACGAGCAGTACTTC. Its protein is CASRKFRDVSYEQYF.

This chain connects TRBV9 to TRBJ2-7; perhaps D is TRBD1 or TRBD2 (5 bases each). The CDR3 extends over 15 amino acids. Looked up from germline, CDR1 is SGDLS and CDR2 is YYNGEE. Trimming removed 2 bases from V and 2 bases from J, with 14 bases in between. The CDR3 region is CASSVDRDGPYEQYF. Written as DNA, the CDR3 is TGTGCCAGCAGCGTCGACCGGGACGGTCCCTACGAGCAGTACTTC.

In nucleotides, the CDR3 is TGTGCCAGCAGTTTAATAGCGGGGGGTGGGCACAATGAGCAGTTCTTC. Amino acids: CASSLIAGGGHNEQFF. V usage is TRBV27 and J usage is TRBJ2-1, with 10 positions matching TRBD2. CDR3 length: 16 amino acids. Trimming at V came to 2 bases and at J to 5 bases, leaving 6 bases not matched to a gene. Germline V lookup: CDR1 MNHEY, CDR2 SMNVEV (reference sequence).

Many counts were recorded for this clonotype. The rearrangement joins TRBV20-1 to TRBJ2-7; D gene ambiguous. The V gene lost 3 bases and the J gene lost 5 bases, with 14 bases spanning the gap. CDR1 and CDR2 from the germline V gene are DFQATT and SNEGSKA (reference sequence). The CDR3 loop spans 13 amino acids. This chain's CDR3 is CSASPLGRNEQYF. The CDR3 coding sequence is TGCAGTGCTAGTCCTTTAGGTCGTAACGAGCAGTACTTC.

V and J are TRBV28 and TRBJ2-7; maybe TRBD1 (6 bases). The germline gives CDR1 MDHEN, CDR2 SYDVKM. The length of the CDR3 is 15 residues. The V end lost 4 bases, the J end lost 3 bases, and 16 bases lay between the germline ends. The CDR3 spells CASSSPHRDGYEQYF. In DNA, the CDR3 is TGTGCCAGCAGTTCGCCCCACAGGGATGGCTACGAGCAGTACTTC.

This chain joins TRBV25-1 and TRBJ2-7, with D perhaps TRBD1 (5 bases). The V gene lost 4 bases and the J gene lost 6 bases, with 16 bases spanning the gap. The germline V gene has CDR1 MGHDK and CDR2 SYGVNS. The CDR3 contains 14 residues. The CDR3: CASSGFDRPLEQYF. The CDR3 DNA reads as TGTGCCAGCAGTGGGTTTGACAGACCTCTCGAGCAGTACTTC.

The rearrangement links TRBV7-9 to TRBJ2-3, with a tentative D call TRBD2 (7 bases). CDR1 and CDR2 (germline): SEHNR, FQNEAQ (reference sequence). V dropped 6 bases and J dropped 5 bases, with 21 bases sitting between them. The CDR3 is made up of 16 amino acids. CDR3 in amino acids: CASSFPPRGAGDTQYF. The CDR3 DNA follows: TGTGCCAGCAGTTTCCCCCCCCGGGGGGCAGGAGATACGCAGTATTTT.

This clonotype was picked up one time. The chain uses TRBV24-1 and TRBJ2-5, with 9 bases matching TRBD1. The V and J ends lost 4 bases and 2 bases, in that order; junction bases with no gene match: 7. CDR3 length: 16 residues. Germline V lookup: CDR1 KGHDR, CDR2 SFDVKD. The CDR3 coding sequence is TGTGCCACCAGTGAAACATGGACAGGGGCACAAGAGACCCAGTACTTC. Amino acids: CATSETWTGAQETQYF.

The DNA for the CDR3 is TGTGCCATCAGTGACACTAGCGGGAGTATCAGCACAGATACGCAGTTCTTC. Translation: CAISDTSGSISTDTQFF. The chain couples TRBV10-3 to TRBJ2-1; 11 bases are shared with TRBD2. V trimming: 3 bases; J trimming: 12 bases; junction bases outside the gene matches: 16. This CDR3 is built from 17 residues. The germline CDR1 and CDR2 sequences are ENHRY and SYGVKD.

The CDR3 nucleotides are TGTGCCAGCAGCGTAGATGGGGTCAACCAAGAGACCCAGTACTTC. Amino acid sequence: CASSVDGVNQETQYF. The chain is built from TRBV9 and TRBJ2-5; D is unclear. Trimming left V 0 bases short and J 0 bases short, with 9 bases between. Germline V gene lookup returns CDR1 SGDLS and CDR2 YYNGEE. CDR3 length: 15 amino acids.

CDR3 coding DNA: TGCGCCAGCAGCCCGGTGCGGTTCGATACGCAGTATTTT. Protein sequence: CASSPVRFDTQYF. J is TRBJ2-3 and V is TRBV4-3; D is unresolved. The CDR3 is 13 residues long. The ends were cut back, 4 bases at V and 6 bases at J, with 11 bases in the middle. Germline CDR1 is LGHNA and CDR2 is YSLEER.